The clone carrying this T cell receptor beta chain was detected once. The antigen is not known. This entry belongs to a study of shared clonotypes between healthy human individuals. Overall study findings and caveats: Clonotypes not shared had lower generation probabilities than those common to all four donors.

Only in-frame clones appear in the TCRdb table, and some are missing; sequencing was by immunoSEQ multiplex PCR. The sample lists 550,000 to 800,000 clones, approximately 79% occurring once. This CDR3 spans 13 amino acids. The J segment lost 3 bases and the V segment lost 6 bases, leaving 4 bases of the junction unmatched. Germline loops: CDR1 MNHNS, CDR2 SASEGT. The material sequenced was memory CD4+ T cells sorted from blood. Regarding subset: CD45RA-negative fraction. The chain combines TRBV6-1 with TRBJ2-5, with 7 bases fitting TRBD2. The receptor was isolated from a woman aged 25 to 39 in good health. CDR3 residues: CASRREGKETQYF. The CDR3 DNA is TGTGCCAGCAGGAGGGAGGGGAAAGAGACCCAGTACTTC.